These T cell receptor beta chains were read from a single sample in a study of beta chain features in type 1 diabetes. Data came from immunoSEQ multiplex PCR; TCRdb stores just in-frame clones and leaves some out. Of 300,000 to 400,000 clones listed, 9.6% are singletons. The sample consisted of central memory CD4+ T cells from blood. The receptors here all came from a man aged 30 to 45 with type 1 diabetes. CDR3s include the opening cysteine and the closing phenylalanine or tryptophan. A D gene is named only where the DNA matches it firmly. Rows may omit the clone size; those that give it use once, few, many or a size class.

D gene: TRBD1
V gene: TRBV6-1
clone size: -
CDR3 length: 13
J gene: TRBJ2-3
CDR3 protein: CASSARDSDTQYF
CDR3 DNA: TGTGCCAGCAGTGCAAGGGACAGCGATACGCAGTATTTT

D gene: TRBD2
V gene: TRBV4-2
clone size: many
CDR3 length: 13
J gene: TRBJ2-7
CDR3 protein: CASSPGRGDEQYF
CDR3 DNA: TGTGCCAGCAGCCCCGGGAGGGGCGACGAGCAGTACTTC

D gene: TRBD1
V gene: TRBV10-3
clone size: few
CDR3 length: 14
J gene: TRBJ2-5
CDR3 protein: CAVPGQKHQETQYF
CDR3 DNA: TGTGCCGTCCCGGGACAGAAACACCAAGAGACCCAGTACTTC

D gene: TRBD1
V gene: TRBV10-3
clone size: few
CDR3 length: 15
J gene: TRBJ2-7
CDR3 protein: CAIRAGTGGSYEQYF
CDR3 DNA: TGTGCCATCAGGGCTGGGACAGGGGGTTCCTACGAGCAGTACTTC

D gene: -
V gene: TRBV7-8
clone size: -
CDR3 length: 14
J gene: TRBJ1-2
CDR3 protein: CASSTPLQGYGYTF
CDR3 DNA: TGTGCCAGCAGCACCCCCCTGCAGGGCTATGGCTACACCTTC

D gene: -
V gene: TRBV7-2
clone size: few
CDR3 length: 15
J gene: TRBJ2-3
CDR3 protein: CASSYYTGETDTQYF
CDR3 DNA: TGTGCCAGCAGTTATTACACGGGAGAGACAGATACGCAGTATTTT

D gene: TRBD1
V gene: TRBV27
clone size: few
CDR3 length: 15
J gene: TRBJ1-1
CDR3 protein: CASSSTGGVNTEAFF
CDR3 DNA: TGTGCCAGCAGTTCGACAGGGGGAGTGAACACTGAAGCTTTCTTT

D gene: -
V gene: TRBV25-1
clone size: few
CDR3 length: 16
J gene: TRBJ2-5
CDR3 protein: CASSYTGPPYQETQYF
CDR3 DNA: TGTGCCAGCAGTTACACAGGGCCCCCGTACCAAGAGACCCAGTACTTC

D gene: -
V gene: TRBV7-2
clone size: -
CDR3 length: 14
J gene: TRBJ1-4
CDR3 protein: CASSFQGGDEKLFF
CDR3 DNA: TGTGCCAGCAGCTTCCAGGGAGGGGATGAAAAACTGTTTTTT

D gene: -
V gene: TRBV27
clone size: few
CDR3 length: 15
J gene: TRBJ2-7
CDR3 protein: CASSLTVVGNYEQYF
CDR3 DNA: TGTGCCAGCAGTTTAACTGTAGTAGGGAACTACGAGCAGTACTTC

D gene: -
V gene: TRBV10-3
clone size: many
CDR3 length: 15
J gene: TRBJ2-3
CDR3 protein: CAIQRGQAPGDTQYF
CDR3 DNA: TGTGCCATCCAGCGGGGACAGGCTCCAGGAGATACGCAGTATTTT

D gene: -
V gene: TRBV6-5
clone size: few
CDR3 length: 15
J gene: TRBJ1-1
CDR3 protein: CASRGGRQANTEAFF
CDR3 DNA: TGTGCCAGCAGGGGAGGGAGACAAGCGAACACTGAAGCTTTCTTT

D gene: TRBD1
V gene: TRBV29-1
clone size: few
CDR3 length: 14
J gene: TRBJ1-1
CDR3 protein: CSVSKGAHQTEAFF
CDR3 DNA: TGCAGCGTAAGCAAGGGGGCGCATCAGACTGAAGCTTTCTTT

D gene: TRBD1
V gene: TRBV7-3
clone size: few
CDR3 length: 16
J gene: TRBJ2-5
CDR3 protein: CASSLSPPGQGETQYF
CDR3 DNA: TGTGCCAGCAGCTTAAGTCCCCCAGGACAGGGTGAGACCCAGTACTTC

D gene: TRBD1
V gene: TRBV4-2
clone size: -
CDR3 length: 16
J gene: TRBJ1-1
CDR3 protein: CASSSRQGTMNTEAFF
CDR3 DNA: TGTGCCAGCAGCTCTAGACAGGGGACGATGAACACTGAAGCTTTCTTT

D gene: -
V gene: TRBV7-9
clone size: many
CDR3 length: 15
J gene: TRBJ1-5
CDR3 protein: CASSLGETDGQPQHF
CDR3 DNA: TGTGCCAGCAGCTTAGGCGAGACAGATGGTCAGCCCCAGCATTTT

D gene: -
V gene: TRBV11-2
clone size: few
CDR3 length: 12
J gene: TRBJ1-2
CDR3 protein: CASSWAGDGYTF
CDR3 DNA: TGTGCCAGCAGCTGGGCAGGGGATGGCTACACCTTC

D gene: TRBD2
V gene: TRBV5-1
clone size: few
CDR3 length: 15
J gene: TRBJ2-2
CDR3 protein: CASSLGTSDTGELFF
CDR3 DNA: TGCGCCAGCAGCTTGGGTACTAGCGACACCGGGGAGCTGTTTTTT

D gene: -
V gene: TRBV7-9
clone size: once
CDR3 length: 14
J gene: TRBJ1-1
CDR3 protein: CASSLEVSETEAFF
CDR3 DNA: TGTGCCAGCAGCTTAGAAGTTTCGGAGACTGAAGCTTTCTTT

D gene: -
V gene: TRBV6-6
clone size: few
CDR3 length: 12
J gene: TRBJ2-2
CDR3 protein: CASSLSSGELFF
CDR3 DNA: TGTGCCAGCAGCCTCAGCTCCGGGGAGCTGTTTTTT

D gene: -
V gene: TRBV5-1
clone size: -
CDR3 length: 15
J gene: TRBJ2-7
CDR3 protein: CASSFNRDGPYEQYF
CDR3 DNA: TGCGCCAGCAGCTTCAACCGGGACGGACCCTACGAGCAGTACTTC

D gene: TRBD1
V gene: TRBV7-2
clone size: -
CDR3 length: 14
J gene: TRBJ2-1
CDR3 protein: CASSSRTGRNEQFF
CDR3 DNA: TGTGCCAGCAGCTCCAGGACAGGGAGGAATGAGCAGTTCTTC